The T cell receptor beta chain described here comes from a study of OX40 agonist ivuxolimab in advanced cancers. Turning to the study itself: Hepatocellular carcinoma, melanoma, renal cell or head and neck cancer occurred in dose-escalation patients. At 65% to 85% male, the cohort had a mean age of approximately 60 years, ranging from about 23 to 79. Partial responses were recorded for three patients, including one with hepatocellular carcinoma and two with cutaneous melanoma.

Sequenced by immunoSEQ multiplex PCR; TCRdb stores in-frame clones only, minus some. In the table there are approximately 77,000 clones, 85% to 95% of which are singletons. This sequence originates from an adult with an advanced solid tumor such as melanoma, head and neck, liver or kidney cancer. The source was CD4+ or CD8+ T cells sorted from blood, collected in a trial of the OX40 agonist ivuxolimab.

The CDR3 nucleotides are TGCGCCAGCAGCCAGAGGGGCGGTCTAGAGACCCAGTACTTC. It yields the protein CASSQRGGLETQYF. This chain links TRBV4-1 with TRBJ2-5; D possibly matches TRBD1 or TRBD2 (5 bases each). V was trimmed by 3 bases and J by 4 bases, leaving 12 bases between them. The CDR3 has 14 residues. In germline, CDR1 is MGHRA, CDR2 YSYEKL.